Listed here is a single T cell receptor (beta chain). Its antigen is currently unknown. V dropped 4 bases and J dropped 0; count of bases not matched to a gene: 2. The CDR3 totals 15 residues. Germline V gene sequence: CDR1 SGHRS, CDR2 YFSETQ. This entry belongs to a study of TIL therapy for anti-PD-1-resistant metastatic lung cancer. Stated time point: pre-treatment sample, taken before nivolumab and TIL therapy. Study results and limitations: Treatment-naive, never-smoker and oncogene-addicted patients were overrepresented in this highly selected cohort.

This was the immunoSEQ v3 assay. Measured with immunoSEQ multiplex PCR; TCRdb has only the in-frame clones, and not every one. The sample lists tens of thousands of clones; 65% to 80% were seen once. The chain is built from TRBV5-1 and TRBJ2-7, with 12 bases matching TRBD2. The sample consisted of blood, taken at baseline. The source of this sequence is an older man with non-small cell lung cancer. The CDR3 region has the DNA TGCGCCAGCAGCACGACTAGCGGGAGCTCCTACGAGCAGTACTTC. It translates to CASSTTSGSSYEQYF.